This T cell receptor beta chain was captured in a study of blood T cell repertoires in COVID-19. About the study: Specimens from acute and convalescent COVID-19 originated in the United States, Italy and Spain. PBMCs, B-cell-depleted T cells, or T cells were the source of the cDNA or gDNA that made up the material.

The V segment lost 5 bases and the J segment 6 bases; nucleotides outside the gene matches: 8. This CDR3 spans 15 amino acids. Looked up from germline, CDR1 is MDHEN and CDR2 is SYDVKM. Authors' data handling: By means of reference gene primer amplification, nucleated cell counts were estimated. TCRdb keeps only in-frame clones here, not all; method: immunoSEQ multiplex PCR. From that table come the V and J calls and clone size; the DNA was used to work out D and trimming. The sample consists of some 75,000 clones, 80% of them appearing once. V and J are TRBV28 and TRBJ2-1, with 9 positions matching TRBD1. Sequenced: peripheral blood. This TCR was recovered from a man aged 45-65 years with COVID-19, enrolled during active disease. The CDR3 loop is CASSTPGQGLNEQFF. CDR3 nucleotide sequence: TGTGCCAGCAGTACCCCGGGACAGGGACTCAATGAGCAGTTCTTC.